This T cell receptor beta chain was observed in a study of blood T cell repertoires in COVID-19. The overall study: Some COVID-19 samples were acute and others convalescent; all came from the United States, Italy and Spain. T cells, B-cell-depleted T cells, or PBMCs provided the cDNA or gDNA that served as material.

As originally analysed: Scientists estimated how many nucleated cells there were by amplifying reference gene primers. Assay: immunoSEQ multiplex PCR; the TCRdb copy retains only in-frame clones and omits some. V, J and clone size reflect that table, while D and trimming were determined from the DNA. The data hold hundreds of thousands of clones, with roughly 92% observed a single time. Germline CDR1 reads MGHRA; CDR2 reads YSYEKL. The V segment lost 4 bases and the J segment 1 base; nucleotides outside the gene matches: 10. The CDR3 contains 17 residues. This chain uses TRBV4-1 with TRBJ2-3; 8 bases line up with TRBD2. The receptor was derived from a man in his 60s with COVID-19, enrolled during active disease. The source material was peripheral blood. CDR3 bases: TGCGCCAGCAGCCGCGCGGTACTAGCGGAGGGCACAGATACGCAGTATTTT. Encoded protein: CASSRAVLAEGTDTQYF.